This T cell receptor (beta chain) was captured by sequencing in a study of T cell responses to AZD1222 COVID-19 vaccine. Study background: Pooled in the analysis were second doses at about 4 or about 12 weeks. Study results and caveats: Clonal diversity was possibly underestimated, and the donors were mostly white British, with more females. Baseline seropositivity occurred in only 5 to 7 AZD1222 recipients. None of the repertoires were sampled until the peak T cell response had passed.

TCRdb keeps only in-frame clones here, not all; method: immunoSEQ multiplex PCR. The sample shows over 85,000 clones, 90% of them seen only once. As concerns this clone: As yet, its antigen is unknown. An end of the junction differs from the germline gene, which may be a read error.

The CDR3 is 16 amino acids. Germline CDR1 reads LNHDA; CDR2 reads SQIVND (reference sequence). The clonotype was recovered from an adult in good health. The specimen was peripheral blood, collected on day 0 of AZD1222 vaccination. The genes are TRBV19 and TRBJ1-5; D is ambiguous. The CDR3 DNA reads TGTGCCAGTAGCCAACCACGGACCCCTAGCATTCAGCCCCAGCATTTT. Protein sequence: CASSQPRTPSIQPQHF.